This TCR beta chain was profiled in a study of OX40 agonist ivuxolimab in advanced cancers. Overall study context: Ivuxolimab doses were 0.01, 0.1, 0.3, 1.5, 3 or 10 mg/kg every 2 weeks. Study-wide results and caveats: At doses 0.1 to 3.0 mg/kg, CD4+ and CD8+ clones expanded.

This CDR3 region has 18 residues. CDR1 SGHAT and CDR2 FQNNGV come from the germline V gene. V shed 2 bases and J shed 4 bases, with 23 bases lying between them. The method was immunoSEQ multiplex PCR; TCRdb's version includes in-frame clones alone and lacks a portion of them. The repertoire holds about 64,000 clones, around 84% seen once, with roughly 1.9% in the top ten. Comments on this clone: Its antigen is undetermined.

The rearrangement uses TRBV11-2 and TRBJ1-2; D unclear. The sequencing used CD4+ or CD8+ T cells sorted from blood, collected in a trial of the OX40 agonist ivuxolimab. The receptor was derived from an adult with an advanced solid tumor such as melanoma, head and neck, liver or kidney cancer. In DNA, the CDR3 is TGTGCCAGCAGCTTACAGTGGCAAGGGCGGCGCGGATCCTATGGCTACACCTTC. This translates into CASSLQWQGRRGSYGYTF.